The 6 T cell receptor beta chains in this list originate from one sample, sequenced in a study of tumor-infiltrating lymphocytes in primary liver carcinoma. Germline DNA was extracted too, while blood RNA derived from unsorted whole blood. Production of TCR beta cDNA used roughly 500 ng total RNA together with a constant-region primer. Amplification in three nested multiplex PCR rounds with slightly modified ARM-PCR gave rise to TCR beta libraries. Amplification in the first two PCR rounds was performed using TRBV1-TRBV30 forward primers and a C-beta reverse primer for around 11 cycles each. Each CDR3 protein gets one entry after TCRdb re-called the multiplex PCR reads with MiXCR. This table holds approximately 210,000 distinct CDR3 sequences, about two thirds found once. Sequenced sample: peripheral blood. The receptors originated from a woman between 55 and 75 years old with primary liver carcinoma and hepatitis B virus infection.

This clonotype was recorded at least ten times. This chain joins TRBV12-3 or TRBV12-4 and TRBJ1-3; D is uncertain. Deletions cut 6 bases from V and 0 bases from J, with 6 bases between. CDR3 length: 13 amino acids. CDR3 loop: CASSLNSGNTIYF. The CDR3 region has the DNA TGTGCCAGCAGCCTCAACTCTGGAAACACCATATATTTT.

Comment on this clonotype: One end of the junction varies from germline; a read error may be responsible. The V and J genes are TRBV7-8 and TRBJ1-5; 7 bases agree with TRBD1. This CDR3 comprises 15 residues. The germline V gene encodes CDR1 SGHVS and CDR2 FQNEAQ. The CDR3 DNA sequence: TGTGCTAGCAGCCCCGTCAGGGGGGAAGGACAGCCCCAGCATTTT. It specifies CASSPVRGEGQPQHF.

Remarks on this clonotype: A junction end diverges from the germline sequence, so it may reflect a read error. V and J are TRBV11-1 and TRBJ2-7; D perhaps matches TRBD2 (7 bases). The CDR3 has 11 amino acids. Per the germline V gene, CDR1 is SGHAT and CDR2 is FQDESV (reference sequence). CDR3 in amino acids: CAGTGRDEQYF. CDR3 coding DNA: TGTGCCGGCACAGGGAGGGATGAGCAGTATTTC.

The rearrangement links TRBV30 to TRBJ2-1; TRBD2 matches 11 bases. The germline V gene has CDR1 GTSNPN and CDR2 SVGIG (reference sequence). CDR3 length equals 15 residues. V lost 3 bases and J lost 6; bases outside the gene matches: 7. CDR3 DNA sequence: TGTGCCTGGAGACTAGCGGGAGCTCAATTCAATGAGCAGTTCTTC. The encoded protein is CAWRLAGAQFNEQFF.

Worth noting for this clonotype: This sequence may be a read error, since a much larger clone differs from it by one base. The chain combines TRBV28 with TRBJ2-4, with a tentative D call TRBD2 (7 bases). Germline V lookup: CDR1 MDHEN, CDR2 SYDVKM. This CDR3 comprises 14 residues. In nucleotides, the CDR3 is TGTACCAGCATCGGGGGGCTAGCCAAAAACATTCAGTACTTC. It codes for CTSIGGLAKNIQYF.

This clonotype appeared a few times. Germline and junction disagree at one end, which may indicate a read error. The chain carries TRBV11-1 and TRBJ2-1; 7 nucleotides align to TRBD2. The CDR3 contains 14 residues. Germline V gene data show CDR1 as SGHAT and CDR2 as FQDESV (reference sequence). The CDR3: CASMGGNSCNEQFF. As DNA, the CDR3 is TGTGCCAGCATGGGGGGGAACTCCTGCAATGAGCAGTTCTTC.